Reported below is one T cell receptor (beta chain). V was cut by 7 bases and J by 4 bases, with 10 bases left in between. CDR1 MNHNS and CDR2 SASEGT come from the germline V gene. CDR3 length: 13 amino acids. This sample is part of a study of blood T cell dynamics during melanoma immunotherapy. The time point was: pre-treatment baseline. Libraries were prepared by immunoSEQ multiplex PCR; TCRdb keeps only in-frame clonotypes and omits some of them. Of 9,700 or so clones listed, about 87% were seen once; the top ten hold roughly 32%. This chain links TRBV6-1 with TRBJ2-2, with D hard to call. The TCR sequence derives from a human donor with melanoma. Sequencing was performed on blood, taken from a patient treated with checkpoint blockade. As DNA, the CDR3 is TGTGCCAGCACCCCTTTCGGCACCGGGGAGCTGTTTTTT. This translates into CASTPFGTGELFF.